This T cell receptor (beta chain) is from a study of blood T cell repertoires in COVID-19. Assay used: immunoSEQ multiplex PCR; TCRdb lists only in-frame clones, some missing. The profile shows about 160,000 clones, more than 75% of them singletons. This CDR3 has 16 residues. V was shortened by 5 bases and J by 2 bases, with 18 bases between the two germline ends. Germline V gene sequence: CDR1 SNHLY, CDR2 FYNNEI. The specimen sequenced was peripheral blood. The V gene is TRBV2, the J gene TRBJ1-2; weak D call: TRBD1 (5 bases). The sequence derives from a man between 18 and 29 years old with acute or convalescent COVID-19. CDR3 nucleotide sequence: TGTGCCAGCAGTCGGCTAGGGGCAGGAACGAACTATGGCTACACCTTC. It is translated as CASSRLGAGTNYGYTF. Combining the CDR3 with reference TRBV2 and TRBJ1-2 gives the whole variable domain EPEVTQTPSHQVTQMGQEVILRCVPISNHLYFYWYRQILGQKVEFLVSFYNNEISEKSEIFDDQFSVERPDGSNFTLKIRSTKLEDSAMYFCASSRLGAGTNYGYTFGSGTRLTVV.